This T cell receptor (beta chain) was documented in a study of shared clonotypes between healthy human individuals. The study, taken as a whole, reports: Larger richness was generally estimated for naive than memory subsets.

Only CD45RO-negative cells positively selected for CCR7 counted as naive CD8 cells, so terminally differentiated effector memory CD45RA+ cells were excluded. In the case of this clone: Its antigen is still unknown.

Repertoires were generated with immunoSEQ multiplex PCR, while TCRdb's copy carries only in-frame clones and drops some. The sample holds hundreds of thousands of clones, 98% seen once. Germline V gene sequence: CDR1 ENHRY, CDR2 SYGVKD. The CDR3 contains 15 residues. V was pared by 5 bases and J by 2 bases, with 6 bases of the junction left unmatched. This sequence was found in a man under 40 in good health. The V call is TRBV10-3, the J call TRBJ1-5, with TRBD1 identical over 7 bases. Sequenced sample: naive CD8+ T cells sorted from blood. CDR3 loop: CAISQGEYRNQPQHF. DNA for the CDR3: TGTGCCATCAGTCAGGGGGAGTATCGCAATCAGCCCCAGCATTTT.